The next 31 T cell receptor beta chains were all read from a single sample in a study of response to subunit inactivated influenza vaccine (dated by TCRdb to about 2018). Libraries were constructed by RT-PCR. The instrument given in TCRdb is Illumina HiSeq 2500. TCRdb took the public reads, trimmed them with fastp at Q25, ran MiXCR for clone calling and kept in-frame beta chains. Rows merge per CDR3 protein into single entries with the most common DNA and genes. This sample comprises hundreds of thousands of distinct CDR3 sequences, roughly 18% of them detected only once. Roughly 11% of the sample comes from the top ten. Material: PBMCs from blood, obtained more than 4 days after vaccination. All receptors come from a man in his fifties or sixties who received an inactivated influenza vaccine. Donor details come from another sample of the same person, matched by shared clones.

The DNA of the CDR3 is TGCGCCAGCAGCCCCGGACAGATAACTTACTACGAGCAGTACTTC. Translating it yields CASSPGQITYYEQYF. The V and J genes are TRBV4-1 and TRBJ2-7; tentatively, D is TRBD1 (6 bases). V lost 4 bases to trimming and J lost 3 bases, with 16 bases between them. Germline lookup yields CDR1 MGHRA and CDR2 YSYEKL. The CDR3 consists of 15 residues.

This clonotype was seen at least ten times. The chain combines TRBV7-2 with TRBJ2-1; 12 positions agree with TRBD2. In germline, CDR1 is SGHTA, CDR2 FQGNSA. V lost 3 bases and J lost 7; bases outside the gene matches: 1. This CDR3 contains 14 residues. CDR3 loop: CASSFTSGGNEQFF. In DNA, the CDR3 is TGTGCCAGCAGCTTCACTAGCGGGGGGAATGAGCAGTTCTTC.

This clonotype was counted a few times. The J gene is TRBJ1-5, the V gene TRBV5-1, with 8 bases aligning to TRBD1. Germline CDR1 is SGHRS and CDR2 is YFSETQ. This CDR3 region has 18 residues. Trimming at V came to 0 bases and at J to 5 bases, leaving 13 bases not matched to a gene. The CDR3 nucleotides are TGCGCCAGCAGCTTGGTGCCCGTCGGTACAGGGGGACATCAGCCCCAGCATTTT. Translated: CASSLVPVGTGGHQPQHF.

This clonotype was counted a few times. The rearrangement joins TRBV20-1 to TRBJ2-3, with TRBD2 matching 10 bases. The germline V gene encodes CDR1 DFQATT and CDR2 SNEGSKA (reference sequence). The CDR3 covers 14 residues. Germline trimming cut 5 bases from V and 7 bases from J; bases unmatched to any gene: 9. The CDR3 here is CSAVASGRGNTQYF. Written as DNA, the CDR3 is TGCAGTGCTGTAGCTAGCGGGAGAGGGAATACGCAGTATTTT.

The V and J genes are TRBV7-9 and TRBJ2-7; weak D call: TRBD1 (6 bases). The CDR3 is 16 amino acids. Looked up from germline, CDR1 is SEHNR and CDR2 is FQNEAQ (reference sequence). Trimming stripped 4 bases from V and 1 base from J, with 17 bases between. This CDR3 reads CASSWVEAGDSYEQYF. CDR3 in DNA: TGTGCCAGCAGCTGGGTCGAGGCAGGGGATTCCTACGAGCAGTACTTC.

With regard to this clonotype: One end of the junction does not line up with germline, which may come from a read error. This chain uses TRBV7-9 with TRBJ2-7; TRBD1 aligns across 8 bases. Germline values: CDR1 SEHNR, CDR2 FQNEAQ (reference sequence). The CDR3 length is 15 residues. CDR3 sequence reads: CASSLPSGTGTGQHF. As DNA, the CDR3 is TGTGCCAGCAGCTTACCTTCCGGGACAGGAACGGGTCAGCACTTC.

The chain links TRBV6-6 to TRBJ1-2; D is perhaps TRBD1 (5 bases). The ends were cut back, 10 bases at V and 4 bases at J, with 16 bases in the middle. The CDR3 is made up of 13 amino acids. Per germline, CDR1 MNHNY and CDR2 SVGAGI (reference sequence). CDR3 loop: CATNGQGLYGYTF. In DNA form, the CDR3 reads TGTGCCACAAACGGCCAGGGTCTCTATGGCTACACCTTC.

The genes are TRBV4-2 and TRBJ1-2; 7 bases line up with TRBD1. Germline-derived CDR1 and CDR2 are LGHNA and YNFKEQ. V shed 0 bases, J shed 5 bases, and the junction held 9 bases outside the gene matches. CDR3 length: 16 residues. In DNA form, the CDR3 reads TGTGCCAGCAGCCAAGATCACGGACAGGTGGAATATGGCTACACCTTC. Translated: CASSQDHGQVEYGYTF.

The chain links TRBV2 to TRBJ2-7, with TRBD1 matching over 7 bases. The trim removed 7 bases at V and 1 base at J, leaving 1 base unmatched. The CDR3 totals 12 residues. CDR1 is SNHLY, CDR2 FYNNEI, per germline. The CDR3 sequence: CASTTGSYEQYF. The CDR3 coding sequence is TGTGCCAGCACGACAGGGTCCTACGAGCAGTACTTC.

The table lists this clonotype with a few counts. The chain combines TRBV4-3 with TRBJ2-5; tentatively, D is TRBD1 (6 bases). Germline CDR1 reads LGHNA; CDR2 reads YSLEER. The CDR3 runs to 14 residues. The germline V and J ends were trimmed by 0 bases and 7 bases, with 12 bases remaining between them. The CDR3 loop is CASSQEQGGGTQYF. In DNA form, the CDR3 reads TGCGCCAGCAGCCAAGAACAGGGTGGGGGGACCCAGTACTTC.

This clonotype was seen only a few times. In DNA, the CDR3 is TGTGCCAGCAGTTACTCGACAGGGGCGGAGACCCAGTACTTC. Protein sequence: CASSYSTGAETQYF. This chain uses TRBV6-5 with TRBJ2-5; 8 nucleotides align to TRBD1. Germline CDR1 and CDR2: MNHEY and SVGAGI. This CDR3 is built from 14 residues. The V segment lost 0 bases and the J segment 5 bases; nucleotides outside the gene matches: 2.

A few counts support this clonotype. V is TRBV6-1 and J is TRBJ2-7; possible D gene TRBD2, 6 bases. This CDR3 contains 16 residues. Germline V lookup: CDR1 MNHNS, CDR2 SASEGT. V shed 7 bases and J shed 2 bases, with 21 bases lying between them. CDR3 region: CASTPVGRGGAYEQYF. The CDR3 coding sequence is TGTGCCAGCACTCCAGTTGGGCGGGGAGGAGCCTACGAGCAGTACTTC.

The chain joins TRBV20-1 to TRBJ1-2; D is perhaps TRBD1 (6 bases). There are 13 residues in the CDR3. Germline assignment: CDR1 DFQATT and CDR2 SNEGSKA (reference sequence). V was trimmed by 6 bases and J by 4 bases, leaving 15 bases between them. The CDR3 coding sequence is TGCAGTGCAACCGCAGGGGTCTCCTATGGCTACACCTTC. Protein sequence: CSATAGVSYGYTF.

This clonotype was counted only a few times. The chain has TRBV12-3 or TRBV12-4 and TRBJ2-1; the D gene is possibly TRBD1 (6 bases). The V end lost 5 bases, the J end lost 4 bases, and 15 bases lay between the germline ends. The CDR3 contains 15 residues. The chain's CDR3 is CASSLEARGYNEQFF. The CDR3 DNA reads TGTGCCAGCAGTCTGGAAGCCAGGGGATACAATGAGCAGTTCTTC.

This clonotype was picked up a small number of times. This chain connects TRBV29-1 to TRBJ2-1, with TRBD2 matching 10 bases. CDR1 and CDR2 (germline): SQVTM, ANQGSEA. With 4 bases clipped from V and 4 bases from J, the junction kept 7 bases outside the gene matches. This CDR3 contains 15 residues. The CDR3 region is CSVVLAGVGYNEQFF. CDR3 bases: TGCAGCGTTGTGCTAGCGGGAGTAGGTTACAATGAGCAGTTCTTC.

Regarding this clonotype: A clone one base away is much larger, so this may be a read error. The CDR3 loop is CARSQGGLAGTDTQYF. In DNA, the CDR3 is TGTGCCCGCAGCCAAGGTGGACTAGCGGGGACAGATACGCAGTATTTT. The V gene is TRBV5-5, the J gene TRBJ2-3, with TRBD2 matching 12 bases. CDR3 length: 16 residues. The germline CDR1 and CDR2 sequences are SGHKS and YYEKEE (reference sequence).

The V call is TRBV15, the J call TRBJ2-2; 12 bases are a match to TRBD2. Germline CDR1 LNHNV, CDR2 YYDKDF (reference sequence). V dropped 2 bases and J dropped 4; count of bases not matched to a gene: 2. The CDR3 covers 16 residues. CDR3 coding DNA: TGTGCCACCAGCAGAAAACTAGCGGGAGGCACCGGGGAGCTGTTTTTT. This encodes CATSRKLAGGTGELFF.

This clonotype was detected only a few times. The V call is TRBV25-1, the J call TRBJ2-1; D is uncertain. V dropped 4 bases and J dropped 4 bases, with 11 bases sitting between them. The CDR3 loop spans 14 amino acids. The germline CDR1 and CDR2 sequences are MGHDK and SYGVNS. CDR3 nucleotide sequence: TGTGCCAGCAGTGGGGCCGTTAGATACAATGAGCAGTTCTTC. Translating gives CASSGAVRYNEQFF.

The sample holds a few counts of this clonotype. The V call is TRBV7-6, the J call TRBJ2-7; 8 nucleotides align to TRBD1. Trimming took 3 bases from V and 6 from J; bases not matched to a gene: 4. This CDR3 region has 13 residues. Germline V gene sequence: CDR1 SGHVS, CDR2 FNYEAQ. The CDR3 region is CASSFSDRAEQYF. The CDR3 DNA follows: TGTGCCAGCAGCTTTTCGGACAGGGCCGAGCAGTACTTC.

This clonotype was found a few times. The genes are TRBV20-1 and TRBJ2-7, with D possibly TRBD2 on 5 matching bases. This CDR3 is 15 amino acids long. Germline V gene sequence: CDR1 DFQATT, CDR2 SNEGSKA (reference sequence). V lost 6 bases, J lost 2 bases, and 20 bases lay in between. The CDR3 here is CSARSLARGTYEQYF. The DNA of the CDR3 is TGCAGTGCCAGATCGCTAGCTCGGGGAACCTACGAGCAGTACTTC.

V usage is TRBV10-3 and J usage is TRBJ1-5, with D possibly matching TRBD1 (5 bases). V shed 4 bases and J shed 5 bases, with 6 bases lying between them. From germline, CDR1 is ENHRY and CDR2 SYGVKD. The CDR3 loop spans 12 amino acids. The CDR3 loop is CAISGGDQPQHF. In DNA form, the CDR3 reads TGTGCCATCAGTGGAGGGGATCAGCCCCAGCATTTT.

This clonotype was detected only a few times. V usage is TRBV5-1 and J usage is TRBJ1-6; TRBD1 matches 10 bases. The V and J ends lost 4 bases and 8 bases, in that order; junction bases with no gene match: 9. CDR1 and CDR2 (germline): SGHRS, YFSETQ. The CDR3 has 16 amino acids. The CDR3 sequence: CASSLAGQGLDSPLHF. The CDR3, as DNA: TGCGCCAGCAGCCTGGCGGGACAGGGGTTAGATTCACCCCTCCACTTT.

The table lists this clonotype with a few counts. The chain carries TRBV20-1 and TRBJ2-1, with a tentative D call TRBD2 (6 bases). CDR3 size: 14 residues. Germline V gene lookup returns CDR1 DFQATT and CDR2 SNEGSKA (reference sequence). The V gene lost 3 bases and the J gene lost 4 bases, with 13 bases spanning the gap. This CDR3 is CSASAGSTYNEQFF. The CDR3 DNA sequence: TGCAGTGCTAGTGCCGGGAGTACGTACAATGAGCAGTTCTTC.

This clonotype appeared a few times. The V and J genes are TRBV20-1 and TRBJ2-1; D ambiguous. The ends were cut back, 6 bases at V and 6 bases at J, with 18 bases in the middle. CDR3 size: 14 residues. Germline CDR1 and CDR2: DFQATT and SNEGSKA (reference sequence). CDR3 amino acids: CSAPRRPPANEQFF. The CDR3 DNA reads as TGCAGTGCCCCCAGGCGGCCCCCTGCCAATGAGCAGTTCTTC.

The chain couples TRBV4-2 to TRBJ1-4; D might be TRBD1 (6 bases). Between the trimmed V and J ends, which lost 0 bases and 8 bases, there was a span of 13 bases. The CDR3 is made up of 15 amino acids. Germline loops: CDR1 LGHNA, CDR2 YNFKEQ. The CDR3 DNA sequence: TGTGCCAGCAGCCAAGATTGGGGGGCTAGGGAAAAACTGTTTTTT. Translating gives CASSQDWGAREKLFF.

Many counts were recorded for this clonotype. The CDR3 region has the DNA TGTGCCAGCAGTACCAGACAGAACACTGAAGCTTTCTTT. Translating gives CASSTRQNTEAFF. The chain couples TRBV2 to TRBJ1-1; no clear D. This CDR3 contains 13 residues. Looked up from germline, CDR1 is SNHLY and CDR2 is FYNNEI. Trimming removed 5 bases from V and 1 base from J, with 8 bases in between.

This clonotype was recorded at least ten times. The gene calls are TRBV29-1 and TRBJ2-2; 8 nucleotides match TRBD1. After removal of 4 bases from V and 3 bases from J, the junction contained 10 bases not matched to a gene. The length of the CDR3 is 16 residues. Germline V gene sequence: CDR1 SQVTM, CDR2 ANQGSEA. CDR3 sequence (DNA): TGCAGCGTTGGTCTTGGCAGGGGGCAGGACACCGGGGAGCTGTTTTTT. Its translation is CSVGLGRGQDTGELFF.

This clonotype occurred many times. V usage is TRBV7-2 and J usage is TRBJ2-7, with D possibly being TRBD1 (6 bases). Trimming removed 5 bases from V and 2 bases from J, with 10 bases in between. The CDR3 is 13 residues long. Germline loops: CDR1 SGHTA, CDR2 FQGNSA. In nucleotides, the CDR3 is TGTGCCAGCAGCGGGGGCAGGACCTACGAGCAGTACTTC. This encodes CASSGGRTYEQYF.

The V and J genes are TRBV20-1 and TRBJ2-7; 7 bases fit TRBD1. Losses at the gene ends were 0 bases for V and 0 bases for J; bases not matched to a gene: 14. The CDR3 contains 18 residues. The V gene's germline CDR1 is DFQATT and CDR2 SNEGSKA (reference sequence). CDR3 residues: CSARDSENRGPSSYEQYF. The CDR3 bases are TGCAGTGCTAGAGATTCCGAGAACAGGGGCCCGAGCTCCTACGAGCAGTACTTC.

This clonotype was counted many times. This chain connects TRBV4-1 to TRBJ2-3; a weak D match, TRBD1 (6 bases). V was pared by 4 bases and J by 0 bases, with 11 bases between. This CDR3 is built from 15 residues. Germline V gene lookup returns CDR1 MGHRA and CDR2 YSYEKL. Here the CDR3 DNA reads TGCGCCAGCAGCCGCATACAGGGTAGCACAGATACGCAGTATTTT. Translation gives CASSRIQGSTDTQYF.

This chain joins TRBV6-6 and TRBJ1-2; D call uncertain. The germline V and J ends were trimmed by 5 bases and 3 bases, with 10 bases remaining between them. The CDR3 length is 13 residues. Germline V gene lookup returns CDR1 MNHNY and CDR2 SVGAGI (reference sequence). CDR3 coding DNA: TGTGCCAGCAGTAAACAATCCGACTATGGCTACACCTTC. Translating it yields CASSKQSDYGYTF.